Each of the 27 T cell receptor beta chains below was sequenced from the same sample in a study of T cells after posttransplantation cyclophosphamide. Repertoires were generated with immunoSEQ multiplex PCR, while TCRdb's copy carries only in-frame clones and drops some. Observed in the sample are about 33,000 clones, none of them singletons. Sequencing was carried out using PBMCs. The receptors were sampled from a woman aged 25 to 39 in good health and a related stem cell transplant donor.

This clone was detected many times. The chain couples TRBV18 to TRBJ2-4; 16 positions agree with TRBD2. With 6 bases clipped from V and 5 bases from J, the junction kept 7 bases outside the gene matches. The CDR3 is made up of 17 amino acids. Germline lookup yields CDR1 KGHSH and CDR2 LQKENI. CDR3 nucleotides: TGTGCCAGCTCGCTCGGGACTAGCGGGGGGGCCGAAAACATTCAGTACTTC. It codes for CASSLGTSGGAENIQYF. Based on the CDR3 plus reference TRBV18 and TRBJ2-4, the full variable domain is NAGVMQNPRHLVRRRGQEARLRCSPMKGHSHVYWYRQLPEEGLKFMVYLQKENIIDESGMPKERFSAEFPKEGPSILRIQQVVRGDSAAYFCASSLGTSGGAENIQYFGAGTRLSVL.

This clone was seen ten or more times. V gene TRBV7-3 combines with J gene TRBJ2-2; 8 bases match TRBD2. Germline trimming cut 4 bases from V and 4 bases from J; bases unmatched to any gene: 8. This CDR3 is built from 16 residues. CDR1 SGHTA and CDR2 FQGTGA come from the germline V gene. The CDR3 spells CASSSPGTSGTGELFF. The CDR3 DNA is TGTGCCAGCAGCTCCCCGGGGACTAGTGGCACCGGGGAGCTGTTTTTT.

This clone was counted many times. This chain joins TRBV5-4 and TRBJ1-4; 9 bases are a match to TRBD1. The CDR3 totals 16 residues. CDR1 and CDR2 from the germline V gene are SGHNT and YYREEE (reference sequence). V shed 4 bases and J 0 bases; nucleotides not matched to a gene: 4. The CDR3 region has the DNA TGTGCCAGCAGCGCTAGGACAGGGGCAACTAATGAAAAACTGTTTTTT. This encodes CASSARTGATNEKLFF.

The sample holds a few counts of this clone. This rearrangement joins TRBV25-1 to TRBJ1-1; possible D gene TRBD1, 5 bases. Germline values: CDR1 MGHDK, CDR2 SYGVNS. Trimming shortened V by 3 bases and J by 5 bases, and 13 bases separated the two germline ends. This CDR3 spans 14 amino acids. CDR3 bases: TGTGCCAGCAGTGAGCGGAGGGGCTTGACTGAAGCTTTCTTT. Encoded protein: CASSERRGLTEAFF.

The V gene is TRBV12-3 or TRBV12-4, the J gene TRBJ2-5; D is unclear. The CDR3 has 16 residues. Trimming shortened V by 4 bases and J by 5 bases, and 20 bases separated the two germline ends. The CDR3 here is CASSCCGLIVGETQYF. DNA for the CDR3: TGTGCCAGCAGTTGCTGCGGATTGATCGTTGGGGAGACCCAGTACTTC.

This chain links TRBV11-2 with TRBJ1-1; 8 bases are shared with TRBD1. V lost 0 bases to trimming and J lost 6 bases; unmatched junction nucleotides: 6. The CDR3 has 15 residues. Germline V gene sequence: CDR1 SGHAT, CDR2 FQNNGV. CDR3 nucleotide sequence: TGTGCCAGCAGCTTAGATCCAACAGGGGGATCTGAAGCTTTCTTT. This gives the protein CASSLDPTGGSEAFF.

This clone was detected ten times or more. This rearrangement joins TRBV11-2 to TRBJ1-1; possible D gene TRBD1, 6 bases. The CDR3 sequence is 12 residues long. CDR1 is SGHAT, CDR2 FQNNGV, per germline. V dropped 4 bases and J dropped 8 bases, with 11 bases sitting between them. CDR3 DNA: TGTGCCAGCAGCTCCAGGGGACAAGAAGCTTTCTTT. It codes for CASSSRGQEAFF.

This clone was counted only a few times. V gene TRBV30 combines with J gene TRBJ1-1; D perhaps matches TRBD1 (6 bases). CDR3 length: 15 residues. The germline gives CDR1 GTSNPN, CDR2 SVGIG (reference sequence). V dropped 2 bases and J dropped 3 bases, with 16 bases sitting between them. In nucleotides, the CDR3 is TGTGCCTGGAGTTGGGGGGGGCAAGAGTACACTGAAGCTTTCTTT. Its protein is CAWSWGGQEYTEAFF.

This clone appeared many times. The gene calls are TRBV7-6 and TRBJ2-7, with D uncertain. The CDR3 consists of 12 residues. The germline V gene has CDR1 SGHVS and CDR2 FNYEAQ. The V and J ends lost 1 base and 5 bases respectively, with 6 bases between them. CDR3 bases: TGTGCCAGCAGCTTAGGTATCGACGAGCAGTACTTC. It codes for CASSLGIDEQYF. The variable domain in full, with the rest retrieved from reference TRBV7-6 and TRBJ2-7, is GAGVSQSPRYKVTKRGQDVALRCDPISGHVSLYWYRQALGQGPEFLTYFNYEAQQDKSGLPNDRFSAERPEGSISTLTIQRTEQRDSAMYRCASSLGIDEQYFGPGTRLTVT.

This clone has a count of ten or more. The chain recombines TRBV5-1 with TRBJ1-2; 7 positions agree with TRBD1. V was pared by 3 bases and J by 2 bases, with 10 bases of the junction left unmatched. The CDR3 consists of 16 residues. Germline CDR1 SGHRS, CDR2 YFSETQ. The CDR3 loop is CASSSGAGRGNYGYTF. Written as DNA, the CDR3 is TGCGCCAGCAGCTCCGGGGCGGGCAGGGGGAACTATGGCTACACCTTC.

At least ten counts were recorded for this clone. The chain couples TRBV5-1 to TRBJ1-5, with D possibly TRBD1 on 5 matching bases. The germline V gene has CDR1 SGHRS and CDR2 YFSETQ. The CDR3 length is 16 residues. Deletions cut 1 base from V and 0 bases from J, with 11 bases between. The CDR3 here is CASSLTGGNSNQPQHF. In nucleotides, the CDR3 is TGCGCCAGCAGCTTGACCGGGGGAAATAGCAATCAGCCCCAGCATTTT.

The rearrangement joins TRBV13 to TRBJ2-2; 10 bases agree with TRBD2. Germline V gene lookup returns CDR1 PRHDT and CDR2 FYEKMQ (reference sequence). Trimming at V came to 5 bases and at J to 2 bases, leaving 11 bases not matched to a gene. This CDR3 comprises 18 residues. CDR3 nucleotide sequence: TGTGCCAGCAGCCCTCTCGATCCTAGCGGGGGAAACACCGGGGAGCTGTTTTTT. This sequence encodes CASSPLDPSGGNTGELFF.

This clone came up many times. The gene calls are TRBV11-2 and TRBJ1-3, with a tentative D call TRBD1 (5 bases). This CDR3 comprises 13 residues. The germline V and J ends were trimmed by 5 bases and 7 bases, with 12 bases remaining between them. CDR1 is SGHAT, CDR2 FQNNGV, per germline. The CDR3 loop reads CASSPTDRNTIYF. The DNA for the CDR3 is TGTGCCAGCAGCCCGACAGATAGGAACACCATATATTTT.

This clone has at least ten counts. The chain joins TRBV6-4 to TRBJ1-5; TRBD1 matches 7 bases. Trimming at V came to 2 bases and at J to 4 bases, leaving 2 bases not matched to a gene. From germline, CDR1 is MRHNA and CDR2 SNTAGT. The CDR3 runs to 14 residues. Here the CDR3 DNA reads TGTGCCAGCAGTGACCCGACAGGGAATCAGCCCCAGCATTTT. Its protein product is CASSDPTGNQPQHF.

Many counts were recorded for this clone. V is TRBV6-2 or TRBV6-3 and J is TRBJ2-1, with 8 bases matching TRBD1. This CDR3 contains 15 residues. Germline V CDR1 and CDR2: MNHEY, SVGEGT. The V gene end was trimmed by 6 bases and the J gene end by 4 bases; junction bases not matched to a gene: 8. DNA of the CDR3: TGTGCCAGCAGGAGGGACAGGTCGAAATACAATGAGCAGTTCTTC. Residues: CASRRDRSKYNEQFF.

This clone was seen ten or more times. This chain links TRBV7-9 with TRBJ2-1; 10 bases match TRBD1. The CDR3 is 14 amino acids. V dropped 5 bases and J dropped 8; count of bases not matched to a gene: 6. CDR1 SEHNR and CDR2 FQNEAQ come from the germline V gene (reference sequence). The CDR3 DNA reads TGTGCCAGCAGCCCGGACAGGGGGGGTGATGAGCAGTTCTTC. This encodes CASSPDRGGDEQFF.

The chain employs TRBV28 and TRBJ1-1; TRBD1 matches 9 bases. CDR3 length: 16 amino acids. The V and J ends lost 6 bases and 4 bases, in that order; junction bases with no gene match: 12. Germline lookup yields CDR1 MDHEN and CDR2 SYDVKM. The CDR3 loop reads CASRKGQGVWGTEAFF. CDR3 in DNA: TGTGCCAGCAGGAAGGGACAGGGAGTTTGGGGCACTGAAGCTTTCTTT.

This clone has at least ten counts. The chain employs TRBV7-9 and TRBJ2-3, with TRBD2 matching 11 bases. Per the germline V gene, CDR1 is SEHNR and CDR2 is FQNEAQ (reference sequence). The V segment lost 5 bases and the J segment 9 bases; nucleotides outside the gene matches: 10. This CDR3 comprises 15 residues. The CDR3 sequence: CASSPTLAGALTQYF. In DNA form, the CDR3 reads TGTGCCAGCAGCCCGACACTAGCGGGGGCGCTCACGCAGTATTTT.

This clone was seen at least ten times. The chain uses TRBV18 and TRBJ2-1, with 7 bases fitting TRBD1. The germline gives CDR1 KGHSH, CDR2 LQKENI. The CDR3 totals 15 residues. J lost 3 bases, V lost 1 base, and 3 bases had no gene match. The CDR3 coding sequence is TGTGCCAGCTCACCACAGGGGGCTAACTACAATGAGCAGTTCTTC. This sequence encodes CASSPQGANYNEQFF.

This clone was found many times. The V call is TRBV6-6, the J call TRBJ1-6; 7 bases map to TRBD1. Germline V lookup: CDR1 MNHNY, CDR2 SVGAGI (reference sequence). The ends lost 6 bases at V and 11 bases at J; junction bases unmatched: 4. The length of the CDR3 is 12 residues. The CDR3 DNA follows: TGTGCCAGCAGACAGGGGATTGCACCCCTCCACTTT. Translation: CASRQGIAPLHF.

This clone showed up many times. The chain recombines TRBV18 with TRBJ2-1, with D possibly matching TRBD1 (5 bases). V lost 2 bases and J 4 bases, leaving 12 bases between the germline ends. Germline V gene lookup returns CDR1 KGHSH and CDR2 LQKENI. The CDR3 totals 15 residues. The CDR3 bases are TGTGCCAGCTCACCAGGGCAGGGCCTATACAATGAGCAGTTCTTC. Protein: CASSPGQGLYNEQFF.

This clone was counted many times. This chain connects TRBV5-1 to TRBJ1-4; D gene ambiguous. The CDR3 runs 15 residues. Germline assignment: CDR1 SGHRS and CDR2 YFSETQ. Trimming cost V 6 bases and J 5 bases, with 17 bases left between them. CDR3 residues: CASTPDGQVNEKLFF. Here the CDR3 DNA reads TGCGCCAGCACCCCTGACGGCCAGGTGAATGAAAAACTGTTTTTT.

In this sample, this clone turned up many times. The CDR3 region has the DNA TGCGCCAGCAGCCAAGACTACGCGAACACCGGGGAGCTGTTTTTT. Protein sequence: CASSQDYANTGELFF. This chain links TRBV4-3 with TRBJ2-2; D call uncertain. This CDR3 region has 15 residues. Trimming pared 0 bases from V and 0 bases from J, leaving 5 bases between. Germline V gene sequence: CDR1 LGHNA, CDR2 YSLEER.

This clone has ten or more counts. The chain joins TRBV6-1 to TRBJ1-5; D not resolved. V was cut by 7 bases and J by 0 bases, with 7 bases left in between. Germline V gene lookup returns CDR1 MNHNS and CDR2 SASEGT. The CDR3 is 13 residues long. The CDR3 nucleotides are TGTGCCAGCAATGTCTATAGCAATCAGCCCCAGCATTTT. Translated, it gives CASNVYSNQPQHF.

There are many counts of this clone. This rearrangement joins TRBV14 to TRBJ1-1; D is ambiguous. Between the trimmed V and J ends, which lost 1 base and 4 bases, there was a span of 10 bases. CDR3 size: 14 residues. The germline V gene has CDR1 SGHDN and CDR2 FVKESK. The CDR3 reads CASSQVTKGTEAFF. Here the CDR3 DNA reads TGTGCCAGCAGCCAAGTGACCAAGGGCACTGAAGCTTTCTTT.

This clone was picked up many times. The chain combines TRBV5-1 with TRBJ1-4; D may be TRBD1 (6 bases). V lost 2 bases and J 5 bases, leaving 10 bases between the germline ends. The CDR3 is 14 amino acids. Germline V lookup: CDR1 SGHRS, CDR2 YFSETQ. In nucleotides, the CDR3 is TGCGCCAGCAGCTTACAGGGCAGCAATGAAAAACTGTTTTTT. Translated: CASSLQGSNEKLFF.

This clone occurred many times. The rearrangement links TRBV29-1 to TRBJ1-4, with TRBD1 identical over 7 bases. V was clipped by 7 bases and J by 7 bases; unmatched bases: 9. Germline CDR1 SQVTM, CDR2 ANQGSEA. This CDR3 has 13 residues. CDR3 nucleotide sequence: TGCAGCGCTAAGGACAGGTGGGGTGAAAAACTGTTTTTT. Translating gives CSAKDRWGEKLFF.